Reported below is one T cell receptor beta chain. The antigen remains unidentified. It was by quantitative 5'-RACE with molecular barcodes that TCR beta libraries were made. Using its own MiXCR run on the 5' RACE reads, TCRdb lists one record per CDR3 protein. The table includes hundreds of thousands of distinct CDR3 sequences, 10% to 15% detected once. V lost 2 bases, J lost 7 bases, and 11 bases stayed unmatched. The CDR3 is 17 amino acids. Per the germline V gene, CDR1 is MNHNS and CDR2 is SASEGT. The entry originates in a study of CD8 T cells in ankylosing spondylitis. Study findings and constraints: Clones tied to disease were said to be significantly enriched in matched ankylosing spondylitis synovial fluid. Within ankylosing spondylitis blood, a TCR beta motif made up of several highly homologous variants appeared to be characteristic. In synovial fluid and blood from reactive arthritis, some motif variants were previously reported. Peripheral blood samples showed relatively rare disease-linked clones, and these clones were CD8+.

The origin of this receptor is a male donor with ankylosing spondylitis. This rearrangement joins TRBV6-1 to TRBJ2-2; TRBD2 aligns across 9 bases. The sequenced sample was blood, either unsorted or a sorted T cell fraction (not recorded which). The CDR3 loop is CASSERIAGDYIGELFF. The DNA of the CDR3 is TGTGCCAGCAGTGAAAGAATAGCGGGAGACTATATCGGGGAGCTGTTTTTT.